The 26 T cell receptor beta chains below all came from one sample that was sequenced in a study of T cells in Graves' hyperthyroidism and ophthalmopathy. RNA transcripts gave rise to amplified TCR beta CDR3 regions. The TCR CDR3 was amplified in a first-round RT-PCR using the HTBI primer set. TCRdb re-analysed the multiplex PCR reads in MiXCR, keeping a single row per CDR3 protein. The table lists 500,000 to 650,000 distinct CDR3 sequences, over 45% of them singletons. Sequencing used peripheral blood or thyroid tissue (not recorded which). The source of these receptors is an adult woman with Graves' disease, either hyperthyroidism or ophthalmopathy (not recorded which).

The rearrangement links TRBV2 to TRBJ2-5; 9 positions agree with TRBD2. This CDR3 has 15 amino acids. Germline V gene sequence: CDR1 SNHLY, CDR2 FYNNEI. The V gene end was trimmed by 6 bases and the J gene end by 1 base; junction bases not matched to a gene: 6. CDR3 nucleotide sequence: TGTGCCAGCAGCCCCATACTAGCGGGCCAAGAGACCCAGTACTTC. It yields the protein CASSPILAGQETQYF.

This clonotype came up a few times. The rearrangement joins TRBV29-1 to TRBJ1-4, with D perhaps matching TRBD1 (5 bases). Germline V lookup: CDR1 SQVTM, CDR2 ANQGSEA. The CDR3 is made up of 12 amino acids. The CDR3 sequence: CSGGSTNEKLFF. CDR3 nucleotides: TGCAGTGGGGGGTCGACTAATGAAAAACTGTTTTTT.

The chain links TRBV20-1 to TRBJ1-2; D might be TRBD1 (6 bases). The V end was cut by 1 base, the J end by 0 bases, with 9 bases between. The CDR3 extends over 14 amino acids. Per germline, CDR1 DFQATT and CDR2 SNEGSKA (reference sequence). CDR3: CSARGQEANYGYTF. The DNA for the CDR3 is TGCAGTGCTAGAGGACAGGAAGCTAACTATGGCTACACCTTC.

This clonotype has more than one count but fewer than ten. The gene calls are TRBV7-9 and TRBJ1-1; maybe TRBD1 (5 bases). Deletions cut 5 bases from V and 4 bases from J, with 14 bases between. Germline V CDR1 and CDR2: SEHNR, FQNEAQ (reference sequence). The CDR3 is made up of 14 amino acids. The CDR3 DNA sequence: TGTGCCAGCAGCCTACGGCAGGGTTCCACTGAAGCTTTCTTT. The encoded protein is CASSLRQGSTEAFF.

The genes are TRBV6-1 and TRBJ2-5, with 9 bases lining up with TRBD1. The CDR3 is made up of 14 amino acids. Germline CDR1 and CDR2: MNHNS and SASEGT. V dropped 2 bases and J dropped 5; count of bases not matched to a gene: 3. This CDR3 reads CASSERDRAETQYF. The CDR3 DNA is TGTGCCAGCAGTGAACGGGACAGGGCGGAGACCCAGTACTTC.

The chain joins TRBV7-2 to TRBJ1-2, with 8 positions matching TRBD1. Germline V gene data show CDR1 as SGHTA and CDR2 as FQGNSA. V gave up 6 bases and J gave up 6 bases; unmatched junction bases: 9. The CDR3 contains 14 residues. This CDR3 is CASRPSTGDDGYTF. In nucleotides, the CDR3 is TGTGCCAGCAGGCCTTCGACAGGGGACGATGGCTACACCTTC. Using reference TRBV7-2 and TRBJ1-2 for the parts outside the CDR3, the full variable domain is GAGVSQSPSNKVTEKGKDVELRCDPISGHTALYWYRQSLGQGLEFLIYFQGNSAPDKSGLPSDRFSAERTGGSVSTLTIQRTQQEDSAVYLCASRPSTGDDGYTFGSGTRLTVV.

This chain links TRBV18 with TRBJ1-5; D remains unclear. V was cut by 2 bases and J by 0 bases, with 11 bases left in between. Per the germline V gene, CDR1 is KGHSH and CDR2 is LQKENI. CDR3 length equals 16 residues. CDR3 amino acids: CASSPSTPNSNQPQHF. Written as DNA, the CDR3 is TGTGCCAGCTCACCATCAACCCCAAATAGCAATCAGCCCCAGCATTTT.

This clonotype was picked up many times. V and J are TRBV6-6 and TRBJ1-4; D uncertain. Trimming took off 7 bases at V and 4 bases at J, with 4 bases between the two ends. The germline CDR1 and CDR2 sequences are MNHNY and SVGAGI (reference sequence). This CDR3 spans 11 amino acids. CDR3 bases: TGTGCCAGCAAGGGTAATGAAAAACTGTTTTTT. As protein: CASKGNEKLFF.

The V and J genes are TRBV9 and TRBJ2-6, with 9 nucleotides matching TRBD1. V was pared by 0 bases and J by 3 bases, with 7 bases of the junction left unmatched. The CDR3 totals 18 residues. Germline CDR1 SGDLS, CDR2 YYNGEE. CDR3 sequence: CASSVARGQGYGANVLTF. The CDR3 nucleotides read TGTGCCAGCAGCGTAGCCCGGGGACAGGGATATGGGGCCAACGTCCTGACTTTC. Together with reference TRBV9 and TRBJ2-6, the CDR3 gives the full variable domain: DSGVTQTPKHLITATGQRVTLRCSPRSGDLSVYWYQQSLDQGLQFLIQYYNGEERAKGNILERFSAQQFPDLHSELNLSSLELGDSALYFCASSVARGQGYGANVLTFGAGSRLTVL.

A few counts support this clonotype. One base away lies a much larger clone, so this may be a sequencing read error. The CDR3 does not close with the conserved phenylalanine or tryptophan, likely indicating a read error. The DNA for the CDR3 is TGTGCCAGCGGCGTCAACTACTATGGCTACACCCTC. Translation: CASGVNYYGYTL. V and J are TRBV12-3 or TRBV12-4 and TRBJ1-2; D remains ambiguous. The CDR3 covers 12 residues. V was trimmed by 8 bases and J by 3 bases, leaving 10 bases between them.

The gene calls are TRBV20-1 and TRBJ2-1, with 7 bases aligning to TRBD1. Trimming took 1 base from V and 11 from J; bases not matched to a gene: 11. Germline CDR1 is DFQATT and CDR2 is SNEGSKA (reference sequence). The CDR3 consists of 14 residues. In DNA form, the CDR3 reads TGCAGTGCTAGAGCCGGGACAGTGGCTGATCAGCAGTTCTTC. Translating it yields CSARAGTVADQQFF.

A remark on this clonotype: The conserved phenylalanine or tryptophan is not found at the CDR3 terminus, so this likely reflects a read error. This chain joins TRBV20-1 and TRBJ2-7; 7 nucleotides match TRBD1. Germline V CDR1 and CDR2: DFQATT, SNEGSKA (reference sequence). The J segment lost 4 bases and the V segment lost 5 bases, leaving 14 bases of the junction unmatched. The CDR3 loop spans 15 amino acids. CDR3 in amino acids: CSAPRTGLGEYEQYS. DNA for the CDR3: TGCAGTGCTCCACGGACAGGCCTGGGCGAGTACGAGCAGTACTCC.

The V call is TRBV7-2, the J call TRBJ2-7; no clear D gene. Germline V gene lookup returns CDR1 SGHTA and CDR2 FQGNSA. This CDR3 is 16 amino acids long. Trimming took off 4 bases at V and 2 bases at J, with 18 bases between the two ends. The CDR3 DNA reads as TGTGCCAGCAGCTCGGTCCAAGGCAGCCTAACCTACGAGCAGTACTTC. Translating it yields CASSSVQGSLTYEQYF.

The rearrangement uses TRBV20-1 and TRBJ1-2, with TRBD1 identical over 9 bases. This CDR3 spans 12 amino acids. Germline assignment: CDR1 DFQATT and CDR2 SNEGSKA (reference sequence). J was trimmed by 8 bases and V by 5 bases; bases with no gene match: 6. This CDR3 reads CSAPDRGGGYTF. The CDR3 coding sequence is TGCAGTGCTCCGGACAGGGGTGGAGGCTACACCTTC.

The V call is TRBV13, the J call TRBJ2-3; D is unclear. Germline V gives CDR1 PRHDT, CDR2 FYEKMQ (reference sequence). The CDR3 totals 14 residues. V was trimmed by 5 bases and J by 4 bases, leaving 13 bases between them. CDR3 nucleotides: TGTGCCAGCAGCCCGCGGACCAGCCCAGATACGCAGTATTTT. The encoded protein is CASSPRTSPDTQYF.

This clonotype has a count of ten or more. The genes are TRBV7-9 and TRBJ1-2; 7 nucleotides align to TRBD1. Trimming removed 4 bases from V and 6 bases from J; junction bases left unmatched: 17. Germline values: CDR1 SEHNR, CDR2 FQNEAQ (reference sequence). The CDR3 totals 17 residues. Here the CDR3 reads CASSSRVTVRGGDGYTF. CDR3 bases: TGTGCCAGCAGCTCTCGAGTGACAGTCCGAGGGGGCGATGGCTACACCTTC.

In this sample, this clonotype turned up a few times. The chain uses TRBV7-9 and TRBJ2-7; D is possibly TRBD2 (6 bases). The germline CDR1 and CDR2 sequences are SEHNR and FQNEAQ (reference sequence). V lost 5 bases, J lost 3 bases, and 11 bases lay in between. The CDR3 totals 13 residues. CDR3 protein: CASSTRGNYEQYF. The CDR3 nucleotides are TGTGCCAGCAGCACCCGGGGGAACTACGAGCAGTACTTC.

This CDR3 is CASSRTGGELFF. The CDR3 DNA reads as TGTGCCAGCAGCCGCACCGGCGGGGAGCTGTTTTTT. V usage is TRBV7-3 and J usage is TRBJ2-2; no reliable D call. Trimming stripped 5 bases from V and 7 bases from J, with 8 bases between. The CDR3 runs to 12 residues. Germline values: CDR1 SGHTA, CDR2 FQGTGA. The complete variable domain, with remaining parts taken from reference TRBV7-3 and TRBJ2-2, reads GAGVSQTPSNKVTEKGKYVELRCDPISGHTALYWYRQSLGQGPEFLIYFQGTGAADDSGLPNDRFFAVRPEGSVSTLKIQRTERGDSAVYLCASSRTGGELFFGEGSRLTVL.

This chain joins TRBV24-1 and TRBJ1-5; 7 nucleotides match TRBD1. V lost 5 bases, J lost 5 bases, and 8 bases stayed unmatched. CDR3 size: 15 residues. CDR1 and CDR2 (germline): KGHDR, SFDVKD. CDR3 protein: CATSGLTGTDQPQHF. The DNA for the CDR3 is TGTGCCACCAGTGGCCTGACAGGGACGGATCAGCCCCAGCATTTT.

This clonotype appeared many times. This chain joins TRBV20-1 and TRBJ1-2; D is ambiguous. CDR1 and CDR2 (germline): DFQATT, SNEGSKA (reference sequence). The CDR3 totals 15 residues. V lost 0 bases, J lost 0 bases, and 11 bases lay in between. The CDR3 DNA follows: TGCAGTGCTAGAGATTATCGGGGAACTAACTATGGCTACACCTTC. This codes for CSARDYRGTNYGYTF.

Ten or more counts support this clonotype. This may be a read error, as it is one base from a much larger clone. The chain recombines TRBV19 with TRBJ1-1, with D possibly being TRBD1 (5 bases). The CDR3 length is 15 residues. Per the germline V gene, CDR1 is LNHDA and CDR2 is SQIVND (reference sequence). The V end lost 6 bases, the J end lost 2 bases, and 16 bases lay between the germline ends. The CDR3 DNA sequence: TGTGCCAGTAGGGGGACCGGACACCGTAACACTGAAGCTTTCTTT. Its protein product is CASRGTGHRNTEAFF.

On this clonotype itself: The junction shows a germline mismatch at one end, possibly a read error. This sequence joins TRBV20-1 and TRBJ1-2; TRBD1 is a possible D gene (5 bases). CDR3 length: 13 amino acids. Germline loops: CDR1 DFQATT, CDR2 SNEGSKA (reference sequence). CDR3 protein: CSASNPQGGGYGF. The CDR3 DNA follows: TGCAGTGCTAGTAATCCGCAGGGAGGCGGCTATGGCTTC.

V and J are TRBV7-3 and TRBJ1-5, with D maybe TRBD1 (5 bases). Trimming pared 7 bases from V and 4 bases from J, leaving 11 bases between. The CDR3 runs to 13 residues. Germline loops: CDR1 SGHTA, CDR2 FQGTGA. CDR3 sequence reads: CASTRDLNQPQHF. CDR3 bases: TGTGCCAGCACCCGGGACCTAAATCAGCCCCAGCATTTT.

The chain has TRBV10-3 and TRBJ2-5; maybe TRBD2 (6 bases). The CDR3 runs 12 residues. Trimming left V 6 bases short and J 4 bases short, with 9 bases between. Per the germline V gene, CDR1 is ENHRY and CDR2 is SYGVKD. The CDR3 sequence: CAIRGGLETQYF. The CDR3 DNA reads as TGTGCCATCAGGGGAGGACTAGAGACCCAGTACTTC.

This clonotype was observed many times. V gene TRBV7-9 combines with J gene TRBJ2-5, with 9 bases lining up with TRBD2. The V gene end was trimmed by 4 bases and the J gene end by 4 bases; junction bases not matched to a gene: 16. CDR3 size: 18 residues. CDR1 is SEHNR, CDR2 FQNEAQ, per germline (reference sequence). CDR3 protein: CASSSGSAREGPLETQYF. For the CDR3, the DNA is TGTGCCAGCAGCTCCGGGTCGGCGCGGGAGGGCCCATTAGAGACCCAGTACTTC.

This clonotype was recorded many times. This chain's CDR3 is CASSQNSGNTIYF. CDR3 in DNA: TGTGCCAGCAGCCAAAACTCTGGAAACACCATATATTTT. The chain is built from TRBV2 and TRBJ1-3; D not resolved. The CDR3 length is 13 residues. The germline V gene encodes CDR1 SNHLY and CDR2 FYNNEI. V shed 6 bases and J shed 0 bases, with 6 bases lying between them.